A single sample gave rise to the 22 T cell receptor beta chains below, sequenced in a study of CD8 T cells in ankylosing spondylitis. Using its own MiXCR run on the 5' RACE reads, TCRdb lists one record per CDR3 protein. Counted here are roughly 260,000 distinct CDR3 sequences, 20% occurring once; the ten biggest clones make up less than 9%. Input material: blood, either unsorted or a sorted T cell fraction (not recorded which). All receptors come from a male donor with ankylosing spondylitis or in good health (not recorded which).

The genes are TRBV7-6 and TRBJ2-3; D remains unclear. Trimming took 5 bases from V and 3 from J, leaving 9 bases between them. Germline V gives CDR1 SGHVS, CDR2 FNYEAQ. The CDR3 length is 13 residues. As DNA, the CDR3 is TGTGCCAGCAGCCCCTTGAGGACAGATACGCAGTATTTT. It is translated as CASSPLRTDTQYF.

This clonotype was observed a few times. The chain is built from TRBV5-1 and TRBJ2-1; 10 bases line up with TRBD1. The CDR3 extends over 17 amino acids. In germline, CDR1 is SGHRS, CDR2 YFSETQ. The trim removed 1 base at V and 3 bases at J, leaving 7 bases unmatched. The CDR3: CASSLLATGGFYNEQFF. For the CDR3, the DNA is TGCGCCAGCAGCTTGTTGGCGACAGGGGGCTTCTACAATGAGCAGTTCTTC.

The sample holds a few counts of this clonotype. This chain joins TRBV15 and TRBJ1-5, with D unclear. Germline CDR1 is LNHNV and CDR2 is YYDKDF (reference sequence). This CDR3 has 14 residues. V shed 6 bases and J shed 4 bases, with 13 bases lying between them. In DNA form, the CDR3 reads TGTGCCACCAGTGGCTATGACCCAAATCAGCCCCAGCATTTT. It codes for CATSGYDPNQPQHF.

The gene calls are TRBV5-6 and TRBJ1-1; 9 positions match TRBD1. This CDR3 has 14 residues. V shed 4 bases and J 13 bases; nucleotides not matched to a gene: 14. Germline-derived CDR1 and CDR2 are SGHDT and YYEEEE. The CDR3 nucleotides are TGTGCCAGCAGCGGTACCGGGACAGGGTATTTAGTTTTCTTT. It translates to CASSGTGTGYLVFF. Full variable domain (missing parts from reference TRBV5-6 and TRBJ1-1): DAGVTQSPTHLIKTRGQQVTLRCSPKSGHDTVSWYQQALGQGPQFIFQYYEEEERQRGNFPDRFSGHQFPNYSSELNVNALLLGDSALYLCASSGTGTGYLVFFGQGTRLTVV.

The rearrangement links TRBV27 to TRBJ2-2; TRBD2 is a possible D gene (6 bases). The CDR3 is made up of 16 amino acids. Per germline, CDR1 MNHEY and CDR2 SMNVEV (reference sequence). Trimming left V 6 bases short and J 6 bases short, with 20 bases between. The CDR3 region has the DNA TGTGCCAGCAGCTACACTCTGACTAGGATATCCGGGGAGCTGTTTTTT. Protein: CASSYTLTRISGELFF.

This chain links TRBV5-1 with TRBJ2-5; possible D gene TRBD2, 5 bases. The V end lost 2 bases, the J end lost 2 bases, and 10 bases lay between the germline ends. The germline CDR1 and CDR2 sequences are SGHRS and YFSETQ. This CDR3 has 14 residues. The CDR3 region is CASSFEGTQETQYF. CDR3 DNA: TGCGCCAGCAGCTTCGAGGGCACTCAAGAGACCCAGTACTTC.

This clonotype was observed many times. The chain couples TRBV29-1 to TRBJ2-2; 7 nucleotides align to TRBD2. The length of the CDR3 is 12 residues. The V gene's germline CDR1 is SQVTM and CDR2 ANQGSEA. Germline trimming cut 4 bases from V and 8 bases from J; bases unmatched to any gene: 4. DNA of the CDR3: TGCAGCGTTGGCAGCGGGACGGGGGAGCTGTTTTTT. This codes for CSVGSGTGELFF.

The chain is built from TRBV20-1 and TRBJ2-3; TRBD2 might be the D (5 bases). V dropped 0 bases and J dropped 2 bases, with 12 bases sitting between them. The V gene's germline CDR1 is DFQATT and CDR2 SNEGSKA (reference sequence). The CDR3 extends over 15 amino acids. The CDR3 loop reads CSARDLLADTDTQYF. CDR3 coding DNA: TGCAGTGCTAGAGATCTCCTAGCCGACACAGATACGCAGTATTTT.

This clonotype was observed many times. J is TRBJ1-5 and V is TRBV5-1; no clear D gene. V dropped 4 bases and J dropped 4 bases, with 15 bases sitting between them. CDR1 is SGHRS, CDR2 YFSETQ, per germline. The CDR3 consists of 15 residues. CDR3 residues: CASSLTPGLNQPQHF. The CDR3 DNA reads TGCGCCAGCAGCCTAACCCCGGGCCTTAATCAGCCCCAGCATTTT.

The V gene is TRBV20-1, the J gene TRBJ1-5; the match to TRBD1 covers 7 bases. Trimming at V came to 1 base and at J to 2 bases, leaving 5 bases not matched to a gene. Germline V gene lookup returns CDR1 DFQATT and CDR2 SNEGSKA (reference sequence). This CDR3 is 15 amino acids long. CDR3 nucleotides: TGCAGTGCTAGAGCGCCAGGGGGAGGCAATCAGCCCCAGCATTTT. Translating gives CSARAPGGGNQPQHF.

Worth noting for this clonotype: A clone one base away is much larger, so this may be a read error. The J gene is TRBJ1-5, the V gene TRBV7-2; a weak D match, TRBD1 (5 bases). From germline, CDR1 is SGHTA and CDR2 FQGNSA. There are 15 residues in the CDR3. CDR3 DNA sequence: TGTGCCGGCAGCCACGAATCCGGACAAGGACAGCCCCAGCATTTT. This gives the protein CAGSHESGQGQPQHF.

V gene TRBV11-2 combines with J gene TRBJ1-6; 7 nucleotides agree with TRBD1. There are 12 residues in the CDR3. Trimming cost V 5 bases and J 13 bases; bases outside gene matches: 5. Germline V CDR1 and CDR2: SGHAT, FQNNGV. Here the CDR3 reads CASSPGTAPLHF. CDR3 coding DNA: TGTGCCAGCAGCCCAGGGACAGCTCCCCTCCACTTT. Full variable domain (outside the CDR3, taken from reference TRBV11-2 and TRBJ1-6): EAGVAQSPRYKIIEKRQSVAFWCNPISGHATLYWYQQILGQGPKLLIQFQNNGVVDDSQLPKDRFSAERLKGVDSTLKIQPAKLEDSAVYLCASSPGTAPLHFGNGTRLTVT.

This clonotype was seen only once. The chain joins TRBV10-3 to TRBJ1-4; the match to TRBD1 covers 8 bases. V trimming: 4 bases; J trimming: 5 bases; junction bases outside the gene matches: 6. The germline gives CDR1 ENHRY, CDR2 SYGVKD. The CDR3 runs to 15 residues. The CDR3, as DNA: TGTGCCATCAGTGTGGACAGGGCGGAGAATGAAAAACTGTTTTTT. This encodes CAISVDRAENEKLFF.

The genes are TRBV12-3 or TRBV12-4 and TRBJ2-1; 7 bases match TRBD2. V was pared by 5 bases and J by 6 bases, with 7 bases of the junction left unmatched. There are 14 residues in the CDR3. The CDR3 region is CASSPGLDSNEQFF. In nucleotides, the CDR3 is TGTGCCAGCAGTCCCGGACTAGACAGCAATGAGCAGTTCTTC.

V and J are TRBV6-5 and TRBJ1-4; 7 bases are a match to TRBD1. The germline CDR1 and CDR2 sequences are MNHEY and SVGAGI. V shed 4 bases and J 7 bases; nucleotides not matched to a gene: 21. The CDR3 runs 19 residues. DNA for the CDR3: TGTGCCAGCAGTTCTCGGACAGGCAACCGGGGAGGGCTGAGTGAAAAACTGTTTTTT. It translates to CASSSRTGNRGGLSEKLFF.

There are a few counts of this clonotype. The chain joins TRBV20-1 to TRBJ2-7; weak D call: TRBD1 (5 bases). CDR1 is DFQATT, CDR2 SNEGSKA, per germline (reference sequence). Trimming removed 5 bases from V and 1 base from J, with 12 bases in between. The length of the CDR3 is 13 residues. In nucleotides, the CDR3 is TGCAGTGCTTCCCAAGGGGTTTCCTACGAGCAGTACGTC. This translates into CSASQGVSYEQYV.

This clonotype occurred a few times. V usage is TRBV5-1 and J usage is TRBJ1-1, with unresolved D. The CDR3 length is 16 residues. CDR1 is SGHRS and CDR2 is YFSETQ in the germline V gene. Trimming shortened V by 0 bases and J by 0 bases, and 12 bases separated the two germline ends. Here the CDR3 DNA reads TGCGCCAGCAGCTTGGGGGGTTCGGTAATGAACACTGAAGCTTTCTTT. Residues: CASSLGGSVMNTEAFF. Supplemented by reference TRBV5-1 and TRBJ1-1, the full variable domain reads KAGVTQTPRYLIKTRGQQVTLSCSPISGHRSVSWYQQTPGQGLQFLFEYFSETQRNKGNFPGRFSGRQFSNSRSEMNVSTLELGDSALYLCASSLGGSVMNTEAFFGQGTRLTVV.

CDR3 bases: TGTGCCATCAACGCACGCTGGGCGGGAGAGGCCGGGGAGCTGTTTTTT. This codes for CAINARWAGEAGELFF. The V call is TRBV10-3, the J call TRBJ2-2; 7 bases are shared with TRBD2. Germline assignment: CDR1 ENHRY and CDR2 SYGVKD. V shed 7 bases and J 6 bases; nucleotides not matched to a gene: 14. This CDR3 spans 16 amino acids.

This chain joins TRBV20-1 and TRBJ2-2; a weak D match, TRBD1 (5 bases). This CDR3 is built from 13 residues. The V and J ends lost 3 bases and 2 bases respectively, with 7 bases between them. Germline V gene lookup returns CDR1 DFQATT and CDR2 SNEGSKA (reference sequence). CDR3 loop: CSARTANTGELFF. The CDR3 DNA reads TGCAGTGCTAGGACAGCTAACACCGGGGAGCTGTTTTTT.

This rearrangement joins TRBV12-3 or TRBV12-4 to TRBJ2-5, with D unclear. The CDR3 runs to 13 residues. V lost 3 bases to trimming and J lost 7 bases, with 12 bases between them. Here the CDR3 DNA reads TGTGCCAGCAGTTTGTCCGGCCCTCCGACCCAGTACTTC. Translated: CASSLSGPPTQYF.

V gene TRBV5-1 combines with J gene TRBJ2-2, with unresolved D. Per germline, CDR1 SGHRS and CDR2 YFSETQ. The CDR3 consists of 13 residues. With 3 bases removed from V and 5 bases from J, the gap between germline ends came to 8 bases. The CDR3 DNA reads TGCGCCAGCAGCTCGCGGATGACCGGGGAGCTGTTTTTT. This gives the protein CASSSRMTGELFF.

The CDR3 spells CASRTPGQGGTGELFF. The DNA for the CDR3 is TGTGCCAGCAGAACTCCGGGACAGGGAGGGACCGGGGAGCTGTTTTTT. V usage is TRBV28 and J usage is TRBJ2-2, with 9 bases lining up with TRBD1. Germline V gene sequence: CDR1 MDHEN, CDR2 SYDVKM. The CDR3 has 16 residues. V lost 6 bases to trimming and J lost 5 bases; unmatched junction nucleotides: 10.